This entry concerns a single T cell receptor beta chain. What it binds is not known. The CDR3 is 11 residues long. Trimming cost V 4 bases and J 0 bases, with 1 base left between them. Germline loops: CDR1 ENHRY, CDR2 SYGVKD. The data were obtained in a study of radiation and T cells in renal cell carcinoma. General study findings and limits: Pretreatment tumor biopsies were lacking, so baseline clonotypes are unknown. From baseline, blood top tumor clonotypes peaked at 2 weeks post-radiation.

Time point indicated: baseline pretreatment blood. Treatment: 15 Gy SBRT to primary tumor, nephrectomy 4 weeks later. Serial blood draws occurred at baseline and 2 and 4 weeks post-SBRT. This renal cell carcinoma was of the clear cell type. Assay used: immunoSEQ multiplex PCR; TCRdb lists only in-frame clones, some missing. The sample has some 95,000 clones, 70% to 90% seen once. The chain combines TRBV10-3 with TRBJ2-7; D gene unclear. The clonotype comes from a man in his fifties or sixties with renal cell carcinoma. Sequencing used blood, obtained from a patient whose treatment included radiotherapy and nephrectomy. For the CDR3, the DNA is TGTGCCATCAGTGGCTCCTACGAGCAGTACTTC. This translates into CAISGSYEQYF.